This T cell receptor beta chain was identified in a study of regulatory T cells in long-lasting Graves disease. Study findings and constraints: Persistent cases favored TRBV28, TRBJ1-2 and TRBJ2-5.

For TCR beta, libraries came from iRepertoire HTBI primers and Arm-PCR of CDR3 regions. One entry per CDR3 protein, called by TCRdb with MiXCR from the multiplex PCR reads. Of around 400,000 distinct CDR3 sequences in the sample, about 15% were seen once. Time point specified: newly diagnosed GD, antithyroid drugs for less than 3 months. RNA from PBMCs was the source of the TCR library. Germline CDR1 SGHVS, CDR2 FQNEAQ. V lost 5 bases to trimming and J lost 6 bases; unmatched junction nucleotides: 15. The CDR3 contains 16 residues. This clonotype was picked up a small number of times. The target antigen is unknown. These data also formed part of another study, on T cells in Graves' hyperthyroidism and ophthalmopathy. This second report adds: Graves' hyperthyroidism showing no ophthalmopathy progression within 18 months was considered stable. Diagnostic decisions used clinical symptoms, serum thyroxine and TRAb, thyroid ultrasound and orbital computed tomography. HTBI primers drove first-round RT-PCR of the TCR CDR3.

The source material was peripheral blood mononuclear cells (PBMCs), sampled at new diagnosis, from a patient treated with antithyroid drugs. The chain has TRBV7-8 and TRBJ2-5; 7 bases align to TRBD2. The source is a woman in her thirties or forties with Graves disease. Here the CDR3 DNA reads TGTGCCAGCAGCAACTCGGCGCGGGAGAATGGAAAGACCCAGTACTTC. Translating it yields CASSNSARENGKTQYF.